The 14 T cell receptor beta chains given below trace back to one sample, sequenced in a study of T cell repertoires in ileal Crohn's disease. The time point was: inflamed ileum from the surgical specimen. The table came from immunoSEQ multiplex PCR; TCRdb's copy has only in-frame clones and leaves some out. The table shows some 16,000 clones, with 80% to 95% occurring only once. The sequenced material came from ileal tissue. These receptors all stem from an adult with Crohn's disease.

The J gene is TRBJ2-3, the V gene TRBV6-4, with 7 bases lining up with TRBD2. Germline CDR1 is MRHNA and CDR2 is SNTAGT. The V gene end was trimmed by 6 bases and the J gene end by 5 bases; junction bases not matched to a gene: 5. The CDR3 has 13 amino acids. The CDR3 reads CASSRERGDTQYF. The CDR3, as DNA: TGTGCCAGCAGCAGGGAGCGGGGAGATACGCAGTATTTT.

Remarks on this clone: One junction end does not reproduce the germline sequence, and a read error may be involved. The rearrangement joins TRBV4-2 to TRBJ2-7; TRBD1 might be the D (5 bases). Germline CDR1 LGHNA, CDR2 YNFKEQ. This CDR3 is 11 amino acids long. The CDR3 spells CASSHQDSLLF. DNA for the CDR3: TGTGCCAGCAGCCACCAAGACAGCTTACTATTC.

The CDR3 DNA follows: TGTGCCAGCAGCTCGGGGAGGACAGGGACCTTGAGGGGGACTGAAGCTTTCTTT. It translates to CASSSGRTGTLRGTEAFF. The chain recombines TRBV5-6 with TRBJ1-1; 8 bases fit TRBD1. J lost 5 bases, V lost 3 bases, and 18 bases had no gene match. Germline values: CDR1 SGHDT, CDR2 YYEEEE. This CDR3 region has 18 residues.

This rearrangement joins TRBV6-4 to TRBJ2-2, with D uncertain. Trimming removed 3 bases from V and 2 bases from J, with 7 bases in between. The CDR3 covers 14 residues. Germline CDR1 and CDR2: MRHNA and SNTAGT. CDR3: CASSEEANTGELFF. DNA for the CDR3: TGTGCCAGCAGTGAGGAAGCAAACACCGGGGAGCTGTTTTTT.

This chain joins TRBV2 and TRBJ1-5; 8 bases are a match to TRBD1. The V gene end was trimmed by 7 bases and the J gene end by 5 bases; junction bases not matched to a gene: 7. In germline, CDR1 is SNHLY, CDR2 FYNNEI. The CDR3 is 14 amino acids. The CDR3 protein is CASKDRGWYQPQHF. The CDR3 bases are TGTGCCAGCAAAGACAGGGGCTGGTATCAGCCCCAGCATTTT.

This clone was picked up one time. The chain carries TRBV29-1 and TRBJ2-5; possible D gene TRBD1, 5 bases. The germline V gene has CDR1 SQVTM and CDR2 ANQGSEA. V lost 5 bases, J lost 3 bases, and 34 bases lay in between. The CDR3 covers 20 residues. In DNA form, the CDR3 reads TGCAGCGTTTCTTTTGGGGCCCCCGGGTCTGAATCTGCGAACAAAGAGACCCAGTACTTC. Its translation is CSVSFGAPGSESANKETQYF.

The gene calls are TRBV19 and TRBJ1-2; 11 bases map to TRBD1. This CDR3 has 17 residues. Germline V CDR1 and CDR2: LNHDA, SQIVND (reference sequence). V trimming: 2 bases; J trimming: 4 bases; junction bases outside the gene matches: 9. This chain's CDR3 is CASSIRTGGELFYGYTF. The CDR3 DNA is TGTGCCAGTAGTATAAGGACAGGGGGCGAACTTTTCTATGGCTACACCTTC.

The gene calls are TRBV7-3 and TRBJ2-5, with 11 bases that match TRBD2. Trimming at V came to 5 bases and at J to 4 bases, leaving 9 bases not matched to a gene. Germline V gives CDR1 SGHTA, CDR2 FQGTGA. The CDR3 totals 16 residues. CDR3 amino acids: CASSPQLAGGGETQYF. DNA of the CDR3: TGTGCCAGCAGCCCACAGCTAGCGGGGGGTGGAGAGACCCAGTACTTC.

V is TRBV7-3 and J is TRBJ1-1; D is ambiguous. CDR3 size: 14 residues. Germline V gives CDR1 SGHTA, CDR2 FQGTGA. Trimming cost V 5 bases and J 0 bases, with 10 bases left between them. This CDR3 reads CASSADGMNTEAFF. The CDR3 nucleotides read TGTGCCAGCAGCGCCGATGGCATGAACACTGAAGCTTTCTTT.

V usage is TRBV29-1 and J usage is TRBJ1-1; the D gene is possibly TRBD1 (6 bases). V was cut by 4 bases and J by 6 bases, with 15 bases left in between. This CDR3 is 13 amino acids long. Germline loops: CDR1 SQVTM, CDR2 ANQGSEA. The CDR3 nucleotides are TGCAGCGTTGTTGGCAGGGGAGGTTCTGAAGCTTTCTTT. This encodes CSVVGRGGSEAFF.

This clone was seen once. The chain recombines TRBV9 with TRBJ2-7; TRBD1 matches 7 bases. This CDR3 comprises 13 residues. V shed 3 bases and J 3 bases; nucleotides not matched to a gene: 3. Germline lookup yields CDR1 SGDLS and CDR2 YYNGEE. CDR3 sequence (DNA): TGTGCCAGCAGCGCCTCAGGGGGCTACGAGCAGTACTTC. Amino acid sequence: CASSASGGYEQYF.

The CDR3 nucleotides read TGCGCCAGCAGCTCAGCTGGCGCTAGGAGTGGCTACACCTTC. Translated: CASSSAGARSGYTF. The chain couples TRBV4-1 to TRBJ1-2; D gene unclear. The CDR3 length is 14 residues. Germline V gives CDR1 MGHRA, CDR2 YSYEKL. V lost 5 bases and J lost 7, with 17 bases in between.

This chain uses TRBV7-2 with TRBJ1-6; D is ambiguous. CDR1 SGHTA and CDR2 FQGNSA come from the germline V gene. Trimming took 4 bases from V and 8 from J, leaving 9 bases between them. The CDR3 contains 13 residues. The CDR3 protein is CASSSRAYSPLHF. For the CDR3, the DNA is TGTGCCAGCAGCTCCCGGGCGTATTCACCCCTCCACTTT.

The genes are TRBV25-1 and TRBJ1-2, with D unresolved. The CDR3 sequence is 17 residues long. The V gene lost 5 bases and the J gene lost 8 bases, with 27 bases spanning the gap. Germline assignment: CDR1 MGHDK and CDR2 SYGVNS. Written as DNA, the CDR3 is TGTGCCAGCAGTCCTGGCGGTGGCACTACTAGACTAGGGGGCTACACCTTC. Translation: CASSPGGGTTRLGGYTF.